A selection of T cell receptor beta chains follows, all from one sample in a study of Tregs in tolerant kidney transplant recipients. The assay was immunoSEQ multiplex PCR, and TCRdb's table has in-frame clones only and misses some. This table has 75,000 to 100,000 clones, over 85% appearing once. The sample in question was CD4+ T cells from blood (PBMCs), obtained 12 months after the transplant. These receptors all come from a human patient who received a combined kidney and bone marrow transplant. Some T cells may be transferred from the graft donor. CDR3s leave out the opening cysteine and the closing phenylalanine or tryptophan. A clone size is listed for some rows: how often the clone was seen (once, few, many), or a class if it is expanded.

>TRBV5-8|NA|TRBJ2-7
ASSLFRGQGPYEQY
>TRBV7-2|NA|TRBJ1-2
ASSLEGGYGYGYT
>TRBV28|once|TRBJ2-5
ASSFRDRETQY
>TRBV19|NA|TRBJ2-2
ASSIWADNTGELF
>TRBV30|NA|TRBJ2-7
AWRLAGVYEQY
>TRBV11-3|NA|TRBJ1-2
ASSPRQGRNYGYT
>TRBV4-3|NA|TRBJ1-1
ASSHPGMNTEAF
>TRBV6-6|NA|TRBJ2-3
ASSYGGGLPTDTQY
>TRBV10-3|few|TRBJ2-2
AISVRRSGELF
>TRBV2|NA|TRBJ2-5
ASGRLAGGETQY